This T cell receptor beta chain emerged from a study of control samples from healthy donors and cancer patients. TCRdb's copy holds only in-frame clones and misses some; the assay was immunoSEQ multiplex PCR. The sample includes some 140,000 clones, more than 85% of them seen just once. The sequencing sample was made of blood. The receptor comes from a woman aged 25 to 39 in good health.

CDR3 bases: TGTGCCAGCAGCGTAGCTCCTAACAGTAATGAGCAGTTCTTC. Its protein product is CASSVAPNSNEQFF. The V call is TRBV9, the J call TRBJ2-1; no definite D call. V lost 0 bases, J lost 7 bases, and 11 bases lay in between. CDR3 size: 14 residues. CDR1 is SGDLS and CDR2 is YYNGEE in the germline V gene.